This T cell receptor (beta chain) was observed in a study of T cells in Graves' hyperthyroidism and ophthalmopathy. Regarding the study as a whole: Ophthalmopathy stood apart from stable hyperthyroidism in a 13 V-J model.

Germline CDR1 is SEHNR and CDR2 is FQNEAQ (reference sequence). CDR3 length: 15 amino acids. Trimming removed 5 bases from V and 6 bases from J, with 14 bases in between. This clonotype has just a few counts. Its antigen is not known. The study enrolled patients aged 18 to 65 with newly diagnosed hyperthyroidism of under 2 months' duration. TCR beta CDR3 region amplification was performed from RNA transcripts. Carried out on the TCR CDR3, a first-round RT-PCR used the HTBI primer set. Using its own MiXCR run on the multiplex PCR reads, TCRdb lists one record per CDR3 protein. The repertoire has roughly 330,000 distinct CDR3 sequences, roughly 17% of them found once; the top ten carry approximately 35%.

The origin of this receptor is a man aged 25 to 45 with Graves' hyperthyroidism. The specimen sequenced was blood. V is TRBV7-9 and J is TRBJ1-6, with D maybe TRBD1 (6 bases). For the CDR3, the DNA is TGTGCCAGCAGCGGCAGGGGCCGCGGTAATTCACCCCTCCACTTT. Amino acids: CASSGRGRGNSPLHF. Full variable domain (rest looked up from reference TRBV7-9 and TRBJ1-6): DTGVSQNPRHKITKRGQNVTFRCDPISEHNRLYWYRQTLGQGPEFLTYFQNEAQLEKSRLLSDRFSAERPKGSFSTLEIQRTEQGDSAMYLCASSGRGRGNSPLHFGNGTRLTVT.